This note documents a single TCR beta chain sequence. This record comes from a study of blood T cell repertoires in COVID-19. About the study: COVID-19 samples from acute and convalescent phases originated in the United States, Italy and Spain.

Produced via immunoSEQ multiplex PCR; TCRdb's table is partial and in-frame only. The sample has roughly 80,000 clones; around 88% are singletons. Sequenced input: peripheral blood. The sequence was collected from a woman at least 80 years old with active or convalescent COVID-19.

CDR3 sequence: CASRPPGQGAGGYTF. CDR3 sequence (DNA): TGTGCCAGCAGACCTCCGGGACAGGGGGCTGGCGGCTACACCTTC. The chain recombines TRBV28 with TRBJ1-2, with 12 bases identical to TRBD1. V lost 6 bases and J lost 8; bases outside the gene matches: 10. This CDR3 is built from 15 residues. Looked up from germline, CDR1 is MDHEN and CDR2 is SYDVKM.